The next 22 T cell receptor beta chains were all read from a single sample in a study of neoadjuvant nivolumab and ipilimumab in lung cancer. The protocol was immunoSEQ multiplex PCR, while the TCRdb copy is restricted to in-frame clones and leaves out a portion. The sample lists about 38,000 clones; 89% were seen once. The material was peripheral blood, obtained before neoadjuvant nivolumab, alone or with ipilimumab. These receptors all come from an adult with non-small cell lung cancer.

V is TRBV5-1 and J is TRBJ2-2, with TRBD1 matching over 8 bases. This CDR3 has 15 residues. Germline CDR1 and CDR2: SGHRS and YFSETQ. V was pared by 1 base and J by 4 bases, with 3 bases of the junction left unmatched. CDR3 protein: CASSLSGGATGELFF. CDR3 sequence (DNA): TGCGCCAGCAGCTTGTCAGGGGGCGCCACCGGGGAGCTGTTTTTT.

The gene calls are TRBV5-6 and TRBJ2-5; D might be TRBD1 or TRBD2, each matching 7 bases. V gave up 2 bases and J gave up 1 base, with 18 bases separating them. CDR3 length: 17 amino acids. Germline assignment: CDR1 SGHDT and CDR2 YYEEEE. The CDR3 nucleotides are TGTGCCAGCAGCTTCGCGGGCAGGGGGGGGACCCAAGAGACCCAGTACTTC. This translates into CASSFAGRGGTQETQYF. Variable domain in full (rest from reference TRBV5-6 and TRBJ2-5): DAGVTQSPTHLIKTRGQQVTLRCSPKSGHDTVSWYQQALGQGPQFIFQYYEEEERQRGNFPDRFSGHQFPNYSSELNVNALLLGDSALYLCASSFAGRGGTQETQYFGPGTRLLVL.

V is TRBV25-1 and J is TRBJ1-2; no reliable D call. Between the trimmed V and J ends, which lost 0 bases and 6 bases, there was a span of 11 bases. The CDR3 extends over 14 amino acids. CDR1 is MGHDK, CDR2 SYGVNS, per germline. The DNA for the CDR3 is TGTGCCAGCAGTGAATATCAAAGTACGGATGGCTACACCTTC. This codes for CASSEYQSTDGYTF.

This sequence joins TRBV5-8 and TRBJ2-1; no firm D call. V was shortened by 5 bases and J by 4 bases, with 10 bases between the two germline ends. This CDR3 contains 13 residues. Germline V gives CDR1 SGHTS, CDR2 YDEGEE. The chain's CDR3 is CASRGREYNEQFF. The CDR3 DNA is TGTGCCAGCAGGGGCAGAGAGTACAATGAGCAGTTCTTC.

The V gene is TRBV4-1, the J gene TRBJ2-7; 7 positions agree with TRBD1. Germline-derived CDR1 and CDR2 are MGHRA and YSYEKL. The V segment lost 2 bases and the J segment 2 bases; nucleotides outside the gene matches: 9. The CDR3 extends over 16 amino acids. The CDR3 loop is CASSQSIGGITYEQYF. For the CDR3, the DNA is TGCGCCAGCAGCCAAAGTATAGGGGGCATCACCTACGAGCAGTACTTC.

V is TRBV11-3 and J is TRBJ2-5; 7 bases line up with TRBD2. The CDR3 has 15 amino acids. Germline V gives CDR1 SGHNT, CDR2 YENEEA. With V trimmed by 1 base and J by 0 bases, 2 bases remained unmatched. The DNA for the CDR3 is TGTGCCAGCAGCTTAGGCGGGACTAACCAAGAGACCCAGTACTTC. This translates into CASSLGGTNQETQYF.

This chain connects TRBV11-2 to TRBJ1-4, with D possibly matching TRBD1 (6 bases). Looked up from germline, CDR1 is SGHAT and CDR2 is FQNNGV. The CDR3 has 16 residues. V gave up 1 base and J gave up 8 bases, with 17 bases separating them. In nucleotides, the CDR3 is TGTGCCAGCAGCTTAGGGGATGGGGGGCTAAGAGAAAAACTGTTTTTT. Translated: CASSLGDGGLREKLFF.

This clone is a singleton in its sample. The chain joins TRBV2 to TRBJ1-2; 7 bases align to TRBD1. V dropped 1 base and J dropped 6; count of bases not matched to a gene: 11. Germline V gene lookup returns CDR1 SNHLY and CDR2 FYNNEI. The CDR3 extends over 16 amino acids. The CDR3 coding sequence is TGTGCCAGCAGTGAAGGCGTGGCAGGGGGAGAAAATGGCTACACCTTC. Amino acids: CASSEGVAGGENGYTF.

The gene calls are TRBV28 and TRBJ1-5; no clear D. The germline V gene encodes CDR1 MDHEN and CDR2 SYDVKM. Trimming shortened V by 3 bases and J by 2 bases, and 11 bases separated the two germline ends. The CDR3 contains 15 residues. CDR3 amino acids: CASSLIKYGNQPQHF. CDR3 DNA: TGTGCCAGCAGTTTGATCAAATACGGCAATCAGCCCCAGCATTTT.

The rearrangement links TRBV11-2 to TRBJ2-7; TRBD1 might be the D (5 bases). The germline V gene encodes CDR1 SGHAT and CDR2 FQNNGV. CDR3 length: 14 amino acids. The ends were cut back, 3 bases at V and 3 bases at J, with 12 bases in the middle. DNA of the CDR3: TGTGCCAGCAGCTTCGGACAACATATCTACGAGCAGTACTTC. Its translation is CASSFGQHIYEQYF.

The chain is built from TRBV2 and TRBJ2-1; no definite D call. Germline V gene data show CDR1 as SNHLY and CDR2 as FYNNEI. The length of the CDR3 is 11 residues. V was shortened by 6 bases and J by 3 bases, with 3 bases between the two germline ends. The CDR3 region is CASSDYNEQFF. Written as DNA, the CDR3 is TGTGCCAGCAGCGACTACAATGAGCAGTTCTTC.

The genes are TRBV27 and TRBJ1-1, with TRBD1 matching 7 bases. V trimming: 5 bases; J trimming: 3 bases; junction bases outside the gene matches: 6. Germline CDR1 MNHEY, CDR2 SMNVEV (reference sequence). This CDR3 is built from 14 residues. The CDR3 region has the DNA TGTGCCAGCAGTCCCGACAGGGCTGACACTGAAGCTTTCTTT. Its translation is CASSPDRADTEAFF.

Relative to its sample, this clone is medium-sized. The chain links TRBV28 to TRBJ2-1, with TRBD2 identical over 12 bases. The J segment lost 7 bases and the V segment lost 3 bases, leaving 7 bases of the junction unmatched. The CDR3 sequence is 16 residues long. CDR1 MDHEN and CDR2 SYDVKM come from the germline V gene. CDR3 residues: CASSFRLAGVTNEQFF. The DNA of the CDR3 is TGTGCCAGCAGTTTTCGACTAGCGGGAGTAACGAATGAGCAGTTCTTC.

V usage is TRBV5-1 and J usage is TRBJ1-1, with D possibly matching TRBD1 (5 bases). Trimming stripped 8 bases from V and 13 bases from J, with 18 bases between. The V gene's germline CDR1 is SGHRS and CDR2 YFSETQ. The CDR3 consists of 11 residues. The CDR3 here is CASHETAKRFF. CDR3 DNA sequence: TGCGCCAGTCATGAGACAGCCAAGCGTTTCTTT.

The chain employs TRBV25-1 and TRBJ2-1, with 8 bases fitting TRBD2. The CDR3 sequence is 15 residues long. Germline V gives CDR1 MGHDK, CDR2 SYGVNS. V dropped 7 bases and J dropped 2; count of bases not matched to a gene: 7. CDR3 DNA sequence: TGTGCCAGCATTACGGCGGGAGGCACCTACAATGAGCAGTTCTTC. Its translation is CASITAGGTYNEQFF.

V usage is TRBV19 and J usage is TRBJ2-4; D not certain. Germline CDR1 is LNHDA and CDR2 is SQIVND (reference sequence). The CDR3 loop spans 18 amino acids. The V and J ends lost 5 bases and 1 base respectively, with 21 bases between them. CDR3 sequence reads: CASSPTLSGRSAKNIQYF. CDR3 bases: TGTGCCAGTAGTCCCACCTTATCGGGTAGGTCGGCCAAAAACATTCAGTACTTC.

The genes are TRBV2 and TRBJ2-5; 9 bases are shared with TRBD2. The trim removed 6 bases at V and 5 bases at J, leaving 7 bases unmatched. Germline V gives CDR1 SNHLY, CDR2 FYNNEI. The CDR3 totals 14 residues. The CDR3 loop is CASRPLSGSETQYF. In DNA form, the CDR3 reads TGTGCCAGCAGACCCCTTAGCGGGAGCGAGACCCAGTACTTC.

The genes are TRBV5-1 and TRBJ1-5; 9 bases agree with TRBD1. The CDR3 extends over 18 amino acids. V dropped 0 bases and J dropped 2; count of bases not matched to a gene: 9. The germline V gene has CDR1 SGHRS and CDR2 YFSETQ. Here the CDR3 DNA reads TGCGCCAGCAGCTTGGTTCCAAGTACAGGGGGCGGCAATCAGCCCCAGCATTTT. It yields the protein CASSLVPSTGGGNQPQHF.

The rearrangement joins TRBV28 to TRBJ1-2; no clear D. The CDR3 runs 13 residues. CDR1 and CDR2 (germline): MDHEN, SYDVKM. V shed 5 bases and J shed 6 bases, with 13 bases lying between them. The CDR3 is CASSRPPLDGYTF. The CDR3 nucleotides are TGTGCCAGCAGTCGACCCCCTCTGGATGGCTACACCTTC.

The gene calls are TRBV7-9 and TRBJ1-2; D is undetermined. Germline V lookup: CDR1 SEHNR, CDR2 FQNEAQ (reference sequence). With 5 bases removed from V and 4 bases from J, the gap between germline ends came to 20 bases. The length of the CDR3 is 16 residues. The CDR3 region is CASSPRRVKEVYGYTF. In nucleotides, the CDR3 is TGTGCCAGCAGCCCTCGGAGGGTAAAGGAGGTCTATGGCTACACCTTC.

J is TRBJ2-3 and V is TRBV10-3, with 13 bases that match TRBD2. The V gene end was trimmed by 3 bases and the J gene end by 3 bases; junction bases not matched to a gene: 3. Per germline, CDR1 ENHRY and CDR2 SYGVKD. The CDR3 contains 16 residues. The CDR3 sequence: CAISDKTSGRTDTQYF. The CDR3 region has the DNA TGTGCCATCAGTGACAAGACTAGCGGGAGGACAGATACGCAGTATTTT.

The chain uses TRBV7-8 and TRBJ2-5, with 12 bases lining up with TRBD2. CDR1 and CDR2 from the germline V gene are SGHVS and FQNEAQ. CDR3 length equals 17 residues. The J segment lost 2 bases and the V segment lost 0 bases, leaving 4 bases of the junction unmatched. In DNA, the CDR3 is TGTGCCAGCAGCTTAGCGACTAGCGGGAGAGGTCAAGAGACCCAGTACTTC. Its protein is CASSLATSGRGQETQYF.